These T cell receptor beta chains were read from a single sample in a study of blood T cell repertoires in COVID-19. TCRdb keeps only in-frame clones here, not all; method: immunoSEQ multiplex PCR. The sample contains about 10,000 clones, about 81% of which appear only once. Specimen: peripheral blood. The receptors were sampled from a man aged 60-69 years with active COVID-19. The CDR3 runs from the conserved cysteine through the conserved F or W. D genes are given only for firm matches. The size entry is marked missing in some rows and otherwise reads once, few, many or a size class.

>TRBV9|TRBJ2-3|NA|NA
TGTGCCAGCAGCGTAGTAATAGGCGGATACACAGATACGCAGTATTTT
CASSVVIGGYTDTQYF
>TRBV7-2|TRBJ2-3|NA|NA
TGTGCCAGCAGCTTAGTCAGGGGCACAGATACGCAGTATTTT
CASSLVRGTDTQYF
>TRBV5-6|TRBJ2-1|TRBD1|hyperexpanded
TGTGCCAGCAGCCCGACCCTCCGGGACAGGCCTTACAATGAGCAGTTCTTC
CASSPTLRDRPYNEQFF
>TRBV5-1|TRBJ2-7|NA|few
TGCGCCAGCAGCTTGGGGACAGTCAACGAGCAGTACTTC
CASSLGTVNEQYF
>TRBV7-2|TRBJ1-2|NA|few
TGTGCCAGCAGCTCACGGACGGGAAATGGCTACACCTTC
CASSSRTGNGYTF
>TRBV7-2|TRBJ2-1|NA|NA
TGTGCCAGCAGCTTAGCTGCGGGAAAATACAATGAGCAGTTCTTC
CASSLAAGKYNEQFF
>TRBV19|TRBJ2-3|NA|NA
TGTGCCAGTAGTCCTCAGCGGGGAGGGGGGACAGATACGCAGTATTTT
CASSPQRGGGTDTQYF
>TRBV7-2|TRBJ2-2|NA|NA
TGTGCCAGCAGACCAGGGGTCTCGAACACCGGGGAGCTGTTTTTT
CASRPGVSNTGELFF
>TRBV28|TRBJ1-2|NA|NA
TGTGCCAGCACCTTGGGCAGAAAGTATGGCTACACCTTC
CASTLGRKYGYTF
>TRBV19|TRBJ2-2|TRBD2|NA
TGTGCCACCTCGATTCGGAGGGTAGCGGGAGGGGAGGGGAACACCGGGGAGCTGTTTTTT
CATSIRRVAGGEGNTGELFF
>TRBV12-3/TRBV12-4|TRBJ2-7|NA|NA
TGTGCCAGCAGTTTTGGTAGCTACGAGCAGTACTTC
CASSFGSYEQYF
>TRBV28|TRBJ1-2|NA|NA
TGTGCCAGCAGTTTCGGTGCTATGGGCTACACCTTC
CASSFGAMGYTF
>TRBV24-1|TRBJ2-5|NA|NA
TGTGCCACCAGTGATCTACGGAGGGGGCAGGGGACCCAGTACTTC
CATSDLRRGQGTQYF
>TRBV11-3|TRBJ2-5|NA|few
TGTGCCAGCAGCCTCAGGGACAAAGAAGAGACCCAGTACTTC
CASSLRDKEETQYF
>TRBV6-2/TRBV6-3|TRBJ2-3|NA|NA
TGTGCCAGCAGTTCTTTAACCAGGGAGCAGTATTTT
CASSSLTREQYF
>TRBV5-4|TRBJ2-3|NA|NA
TGTGCCAGCAGCTTGGGCTACTCCACAGATACGCAGTATTTT
CASSLGYSTDTQYF
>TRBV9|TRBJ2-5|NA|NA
TGTGCCAGCAGCCGGGGGGACGGGGGGACACAGTACTTC
CASSRGDGGTQYF
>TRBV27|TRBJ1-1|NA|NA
TGTGCCAGCACATTAAACAGGGTTAGCACTGAAGCTTTCTTT
CASTLNRVSTEAFF
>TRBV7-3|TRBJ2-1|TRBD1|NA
TGTGCCAGCAGCCCGGGGACAGGGGTCAATGAGCAGTTCTTC
CASSPGTGVNEQFF
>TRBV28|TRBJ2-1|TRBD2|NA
TGTGCCAGCAGTTTGCCGGGACTAGCTGGGTTCTTC
CASSLPGLAGFF
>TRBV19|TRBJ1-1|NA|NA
TGTGCCAGTAGTATAGGACAGTTTAACACTGAAGCTTTCTTT
CASSIGQFNTEAFF
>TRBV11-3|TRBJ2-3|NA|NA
TGTGCCAGCAGCCCTCCCAGCGGAGGCAGGAGCACAGATACGCAGTATTTT
CASSPPSGGRSTDTQYF
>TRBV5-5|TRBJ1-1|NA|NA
TGTGCCAGCAGCTTGGTACCAGACAGGAACACTGAAGCTTTCTTT
CASSLVPDRNTEAFF
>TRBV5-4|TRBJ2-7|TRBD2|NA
TGTGCCAGCAGCTGGGGGACTAGCGGGGACTACTCCTACGAGCAGTACTTC
CASSWGTSGDYSYEQYF
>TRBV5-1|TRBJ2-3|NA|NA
TGCGCCAGCAGCTATGGTCCGGTAACTAGCACAGATACGCAGTATTTT
CASSYGPVTSTDTQYF
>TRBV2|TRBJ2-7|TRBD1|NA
TGTGCCAGCAGTGAAAAGACAGGGGGAACCTACGAGCAGTACTTC
CASSEKTGGTYEQYF
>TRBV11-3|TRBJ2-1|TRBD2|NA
TGTGCCAGCAGCGCCTACTCTCAAGCGGGGGGGGACAATGAGCAGTTCTTC
CASSAYSQAGGDNEQFF
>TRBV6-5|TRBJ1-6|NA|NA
TGTGCCAGCAGTTACTCGAACCAGGGCTATTCACCCCTCCACTTT
CASSYSNQGYSPLHF
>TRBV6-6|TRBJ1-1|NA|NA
TGTGCCAGCAGTCCCCCGGGTCAGGGAATGAACACTGAAGCTTTCTTT
CASSPPGQGMNTEAFF
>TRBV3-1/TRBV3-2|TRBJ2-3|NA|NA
TGTGCCAGCAGCCTATTACAAGATACGCAGTATTTT
CASSLLQDTQYF
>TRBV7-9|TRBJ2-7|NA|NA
TGTGCCAGCAGCTTAATGTCGGGCGAGCAGTACTTC
CASSLMSGEQYF
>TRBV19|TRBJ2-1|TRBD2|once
TGTGCCAGTAGTATAGGGCTTCGGGGGGGGCTGAGCTCCTACAATGAGCAGTTCTTC
CASSIGLRGGLSSYNEQFF